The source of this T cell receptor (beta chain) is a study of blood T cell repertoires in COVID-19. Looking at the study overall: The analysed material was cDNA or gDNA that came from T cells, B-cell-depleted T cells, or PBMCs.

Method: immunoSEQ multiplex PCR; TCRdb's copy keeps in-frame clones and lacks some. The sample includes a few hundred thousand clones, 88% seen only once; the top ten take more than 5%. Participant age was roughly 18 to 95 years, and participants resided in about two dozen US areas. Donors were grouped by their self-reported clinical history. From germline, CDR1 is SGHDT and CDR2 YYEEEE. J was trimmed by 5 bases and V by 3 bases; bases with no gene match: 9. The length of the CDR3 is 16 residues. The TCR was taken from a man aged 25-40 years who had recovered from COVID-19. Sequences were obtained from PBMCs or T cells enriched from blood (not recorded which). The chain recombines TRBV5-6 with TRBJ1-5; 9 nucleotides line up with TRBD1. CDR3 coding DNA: TGTGCCAGCAGCTATACCGGGACAGGGCTATATCAGCCCCAGCATTTT. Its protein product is CASSYTGTGLYQPQHF.